The source of this T cell receptor (beta chain) is a study of Ad26.COV2.S vaccination and SARS-CoV-2 variants. The wider study: Recipients of Ad26.COV2.S got it intramuscularly, once or twice 56 days apart. Points from the study as a whole: Participants in the vaccine arm had higher spike-specific TCR breadth; placebo recipients had lower.

Treatment described: 15 to 20 received Ad26.COV2.S at low or high dose, single or two shots; five or six received placebo; per-sample allocation not given. Sampling occurred on day 63 after the first vaccine or placebo injection. This adult donor, from Boston, was 18-55 years old. The data were produced by immunoSEQ multiplex PCR, yet TCRdb's version contains in-frame clones alone and is incomplete. The profile shows 440,000 or so clones, about 92% of them singletons. This clone came up once. The antigen is undetermined. This TCR derives from a person between 18 and 65 years old who received the Ad26.COV2.S COVID-19 vaccine or a placebo. Source: peripheral blood, taken in a trial of Ad26.COV2.S vaccine versus placebo.

The CDR3 DNA is TGTGCCAGCAGCTTGGAGGGTGTAACTAATGAAAAACTGTTTTTT. Its protein is CASSLEGVTNEKLFF. The rearrangement uses TRBV5-5 and TRBJ1-4; D ambiguous. Germline loops: CDR1 SGHKS, CDR2 YYEKEE (reference sequence). V dropped 0 bases and J dropped 1 base, with 7 bases sitting between them. The CDR3 runs to 15 residues.